A single sample is the source of the 28 T cell receptor beta chains below, sequenced in a study of blood T cell repertoires in COVID-19. Produced via immunoSEQ multiplex PCR; TCRdb's table is partial and in-frame only. The sample contains roughly 230,000 clones, roughly 80% of which appear only once. Source material: peripheral blood. These receptors came from a woman aged 50 to 65 with acute or convalescent COVID-19.

The sample holds one count of this clone. V usage is TRBV6-5 and J usage is TRBJ1-2; 7 bases map to TRBD1. Germline assignment: CDR1 MNHEY and CDR2 SVGAGI. Trimming removed 5 bases from V and 4 bases from J; junction bases left unmatched: 7. The CDR3 is made up of 14 amino acids. This CDR3 reads CASSMGDSIYGYTF. The CDR3, as DNA: TGTGCCAGCAGTATGGGGGACAGTATCTATGGCTACACCTTC.

The chain has TRBV5-6 and TRBJ2-7, with 8 bases matching TRBD2. Trimming cost V 1 base and J 3 bases; bases outside gene matches: 9. The CDR3 length is 16 residues. In germline, CDR1 is SGHDT, CDR2 YYEEEE. As DNA, the CDR3 is TGTGCCAGCAGCTTGCGCGGGGGGCCAACCCTCTACGAGCAGTACTTC. Its protein product is CASSLRGGPTLYEQYF.

The chain carries TRBV19 and TRBJ2-7; the match to TRBD1 covers 7 bases. With V trimmed by 4 bases and J by 0 bases, 3 bases remained unmatched. The CDR3 spans 14 residues. CDR1 is LNHDA and CDR2 is SQIVND in the germline V gene (reference sequence). For the CDR3, the DNA is TGTGCCAGTAGTACGACAGGGAGCTCCTACGAGCAGTACTTC. Its translation: CASSTTGSSYEQYF.

The rearrangement links TRBV6-2 or TRBV6-3 to TRBJ1-4, with D unclear. CDR1 is MNHEY, CDR2 SVGEGT, per germline. V was pared by 5 bases and J by 3 bases, with 10 bases between. The CDR3 consists of 14 residues. This CDR3 reads CASSDPGSNEKLFF. The CDR3 DNA sequence: TGTGCCAGCAGTGACCCGGGGTCTAATGAAAAACTGTTTTTT.

This chain connects TRBV7-8 to TRBJ1-1, with a weak D call TRBD1 (5 bases). V was shortened by 3 bases and J by 4 bases, with 9 bases between the two germline ends. CDR1 and CDR2 from the germline V gene are SGHVS and FQNEAQ. The CDR3 spans 13 residues. As DNA, the CDR3 is TGTGCCAGCAGCTTGGGCAGGGTCACTGAAGCTTTCTTT. Its protein is CASSLGRVTEAFF.

V usage is TRBV18 and J usage is TRBJ1-2; maybe TRBD1 (6 bases). Germline values: CDR1 KGHSH, CDR2 LQKENI. The length of the CDR3 is 14 residues. V dropped 5 bases and J dropped 6 bases, with 16 bases sitting between them. The CDR3 here is CASSTGQRDNGYTF. CDR3 coding DNA: TGTGCCAGCTCAACAGGACAGAGAGATAATGGCTACACCTTC.

In this sample, this clone turned up once. The V and J genes are TRBV9 and TRBJ2-7, with 7 nucleotides matching TRBD1. V lost 8 bases, J lost 4 bases, and 18 bases stayed unmatched. CDR1 and CDR2 from the germline V gene are SGDLS and YYNGEE. CDR3 length equals 16 residues. The CDR3 bases are TGTGCCAGAAATCCCAAAAAAAGGGACAGAGATTACGAGCAGTACTTC. It yields the protein CARNPKKRDRDYEQYF.

The table lists this clone with a count of one. The chain couples TRBV11-1 to TRBJ2-3, with D possibly TRBD2 on 5 matching bases. The germline V gene encodes CDR1 SGHAT and CDR2 FQDESV (reference sequence). This CDR3 contains 16 residues. Trimming took off 3 bases at V and 4 bases at J, with 17 bases between the two ends. CDR3: CASSFNERSTADTQYF. As DNA, the CDR3 is TGTGCCAGCAGCTTCAATGAGCGGTCGACTGCAGATACGCAGTATTTT.

The chain links TRBV9 to TRBJ2-7; no reliable D call. V was clipped by 0 bases and J by 2 bases, with 6 bases between them. The CDR3 extends over 13 amino acids. The germline CDR1 and CDR2 sequences are SGDLS and YYNGEE. This CDR3 is CASSVDITYEQYF. The CDR3 DNA sequence: TGTGCCAGCAGCGTAGACATTACCTACGAGCAGTACTTC.

V and J are TRBV28 and TRBJ2-7; TRBD2 might be the D (6 bases). Germline CDR1 reads MDHEN; CDR2 reads SYDVKM. The CDR3 is made up of 15 amino acids. Deletions cut 3 bases from V and 2 bases from J, with 14 bases between. CDR3 in DNA: TGTGCCAGCAGTTTTGAAGGCGGGATTACCTACGAGCAGTACTTC. It is translated as CASSFEGGITYEQYF.

This chain uses TRBV11-2 with TRBJ2-7, with D maybe TRBD1 (6 bases). Trimming removed 1 base from V and 3 bases from J, with 10 bases in between. The CDR3 runs to 14 residues. Germline loops: CDR1 SGHAT, CDR2 FQNNGV. The CDR3 reads CASSLAGGSYEQYF. CDR3 in DNA: TGTGCCAGCAGCTTAGCTGGGGGCAGCTACGAGCAGTACTTC.

The chain joins TRBV28 to TRBJ1-4; D gene ambiguous. V gave up 5 bases and J gave up 5 bases, with 15 bases separating them. The CDR3 is 15 amino acids. The germline V gene has CDR1 MDHEN and CDR2 SYDVKM. The CDR3 spells CASSDRLSGNEKLFF. The CDR3 region has the DNA TGTGCCAGCAGTGACCGACTGTCGGGGAATGAAAAACTGTTTTTT.

The V gene is TRBV30, the J gene TRBJ1-1; TRBD1 matches 8 bases. CDR3 length: 14 residues. Germline V gene data show CDR1 as GTSNPN and CDR2 as SVGIG (reference sequence). The junction had 7 bases not matched to a gene; V was cut back by 3 bases and J by 4 bases. In nucleotides, the CDR3 is TGTGCCTGGAGAAGACAGGGGCGAAGCACTGAAGCTTTCTTT. Its translation: CAWRRQGRSTEAFF.

The V gene is TRBV30, the J gene TRBJ1-2, with 7 bases fitting TRBD1. V trimming: 8 bases; J trimming: 4 bases; junction bases outside the gene matches: 7. The germline V gene has CDR1 GTSNPN and CDR2 SVGIG (reference sequence). The CDR3 is 12 residues long. The CDR3 reads CAGGQPLYGYTF. CDR3 nucleotides: TGTGCCGGGGGACAGCCCCTCTATGGCTACACCTTC.

V is TRBV7-2 and J is TRBJ2-1; 9 positions match TRBD1. V dropped 2 bases and J dropped 6; count of bases not matched to a gene: 5. Germline V gene data show CDR1 as SGHTA and CDR2 as FQGNSA. This CDR3 is 15 amino acids long. CDR3 loop: CASSLSGQGPNEQFF. Written as DNA, the CDR3 is TGTGCCAGCAGCTTATCGGGACAGGGTCCCAATGAGCAGTTCTTC. The complete variable domain, with remaining parts taken from reference TRBV7-2 and TRBJ2-1, reads GAGVSQSPSNKVTEKGKDVELRCDPISGHTALYWYRQSLGQGLEFLIYFQGNSAPDKSGLPSDRFSAERTGGSVSTLTIQRTQQEDSAVYLCASSLSGQGPNEQFFGPGTRLTVL.

In its sample, this clone was seen a few times. This chain connects TRBV28 to TRBJ2-5, with 13 bases lining up with TRBD2. The V gene end was trimmed by 5 bases and the J gene end by 2 bases; junction bases not matched to a gene: 8. Looked up from germline, CDR1 is MDHEN and CDR2 is SYDVKM. CDR3 length: 17 amino acids. As DNA, the CDR3 is TGTGCCAGCAGTACTAGCGGGGGGGAGATCCTACAAGAGACCCAGTACTTC. This codes for CASSTSGGEILQETQYF.

The V gene is TRBV11-2, the J gene TRBJ2-2; 8 bases map to TRBD1. With V trimmed by 5 bases and J by 3 bases, 2 bases remained unmatched. In germline, CDR1 is SGHAT, CDR2 FQNNGV. The CDR3 spans 14 residues. The DNA for the CDR3 is TGTGCCAGCAGCCCGGACAGGGACACCGGGGAGCTGTTTTTT. It translates to CASSPDRDTGELFF. Full variable domain (missing parts from reference TRBV11-2 and TRBJ2-2): EAGVAQSPRYKIIEKRQSVAFWCNPISGHATLYWYQQILGQGPKLLIQFQNNGVVDDSQLPKDRFSAERLKGVDSTLKIQPAKLEDSAVYLCASSPDRDTGELFFGEGSRLTVL.

This chain connects TRBV28 to TRBJ2-3; 12 bases agree with TRBD2. Germline trimming cut 4 bases from V and 2 bases from J; bases unmatched to any gene: 7. CDR1 and CDR2 (germline): MDHEN, SYDVKM. CDR3 length equals 17 residues. CDR3 region: CASSSPGLAGFTDTQYF. The CDR3 bases are TGTGCCAGCAGTTCTCCGGGACTAGCGGGTTTCACAGATACGCAGTATTTT.

The V gene is TRBV28, the J gene TRBJ1-1; tentatively, D is TRBD1 (5 bases). The germline V and J ends were trimmed by 6 bases and 11 bases, with 13 bases remaining between them. Germline CDR1 MDHEN, CDR2 SYDVKM. This CDR3 comprises 11 residues. CDR3 nucleotide sequence: TGTGCCAGCAGGGAAACAGGATGGGCTTTCTTT. Its translation is CASRETGWAFF.

This clone was recorded a few times. V and J are TRBV2 and TRBJ1-4; the D gene is possibly TRBD1 (6 bases). Deletions cut 2 bases from V and 6 bases from J, with 19 bases between. The CDR3 runs 17 residues. Germline lookup yields CDR1 SNHLY and CDR2 FYNNEI. The CDR3 nucleotides are TGTGCCAGCAGTGAACCGGCGGACAGCCTTTGGCATGAAAAACTGTTTTTT. This gives the protein CASSEPADSLWHEKLFF.

V usage is TRBV5-1 and J usage is TRBJ1-3, with unresolved D. This CDR3 has 14 residues. With 0 bases removed from V and 1 base from J, the gap between germline ends came to 5 bases. CDR1 and CDR2 (germline): SGHRS, YFSETQ. The CDR3 DNA reads TGCGCCAGCAGCTTGGGGACTTCTGGAAACACCATATATTTT. This encodes CASSLGTSGNTIYF.

The DNA of the CDR3 is TGTGCCAGCAGCTCCTTGGGACTAGCGGGAGCACTCGAGCAGTACTTC. Translating it yields CASSSLGLAGALEQYF. This chain joins TRBV5-6 and TRBJ2-7, with 14 positions matching TRBD2. From germline, CDR1 is SGHDT and CDR2 YYEEEE. The junction had 8 bases not matched to a gene; V was cut back by 3 bases and J by 6 bases. This CDR3 spans 16 amino acids.

The chain joins TRBV12-3 or TRBV12-4 to TRBJ1-1; D possibly corresponds to TRBD1 (6 bases). Between the trimmed V and J ends, which lost 7 bases and 11 bases, there was a span of 17 bases. The CDR3 loop spans 12 amino acids. CDR3 sequence (DNA): TGTGCCAGCACCGAGAGGGGGGGGAGGGCTTTCTTT. It is translated as CASTERGGRAFF.

The rearrangement uses TRBV11-2 and TRBJ2-1; weak D call: TRBD2 (6 bases). The CDR3 has 15 amino acids. Germline lookup yields CDR1 SGHAT and CDR2 FQNNGV. V lost 4 bases and J 10 bases, leaving 20 bases between the germline ends. The CDR3 reads CASSSPLQTRREQFF. CDR3 nucleotides: TGTGCCAGCAGCTCCCCCCTACAGACTAGAAGGGAGCAGTTCTTC.

Concerning this clone itself: The identical CDR3 is also encoded by other nucleotide sequences in the sample. The CDR3 loop reads CASSPQGYEQYF. In DNA form, the CDR3 reads TGTGCCAGCAGCCCACAGGGGTACGAGCAGTACTTC. The chain has TRBV6-2 or TRBV6-3 and TRBJ2-7; TRBD1 agrees at 7 bases. This CDR3 has 12 residues. The ends lost 6 bases at V and 4 bases at J; junction bases unmatched: 3. Per germline, CDR1 MNHEY and CDR2 SVGEGT.

V and J are TRBV5-8 and TRBJ1-1; the D gene is possibly TRBD1 (5 bases). Germline loops: CDR1 SGHTS, CDR2 YDEGEE. V was shortened by 0 bases and J by 4 bases, with 13 bases between the two germline ends. This CDR3 is 15 amino acids long. The CDR3 DNA sequence: TGTGCCAGCAGCTTGGTTGCGGGGCCGAGCACTGAAGCTTTCTTT. Residues: CASSLVAGPSTEAFF.

This chain links TRBV19 with TRBJ1-2; no clear D. V gave up 0 bases and J gave up 4 bases, with 9 bases separating them. The CDR3 spans 14 residues. Per the germline V gene, CDR1 is LNHDA and CDR2 is SQIVND (reference sequence). The chain's CDR3 is CASSIDTPGYGYTF. In nucleotides, the CDR3 is TGTGCCAGTAGTATAGACACCCCGGGCTATGGCTACACCTTC.

In its sample, this clone was seen once. This chain links TRBV28 with TRBJ1-5; 10 positions agree with TRBD1. Germline assignment: CDR1 MDHEN and CDR2 SYDVKM. The CDR3 totals 17 residues. The junction had 6 bases not matched to a gene; V was cut back by 4 bases and J by 0 bases. CDR3 DNA sequence: TGTGCCAGCAGTTCACGGACAGGGGGTTATAGCAATCAGCCCCAGCATTTT. This sequence encodes CASSSRTGGYSNQPQHF.